The 21 T cell receptor beta chains below all came from one sample that was sequenced in a study of spatial heterogeneity in lung cancer. Study conclusions and caveats: The study found that expanded intratumoral alpha and beta TCR counts tracked tumor mutation counts.

As to time point: sample taken at primary tumor resection. The antigens these receptors bind are not known. A single record per CDR3 protein comes from TCRdb applying MiXCR to the 5' RACE reads. The sample includes some 3,500 distinct CDR3 sequences, 30% to 35% of them seen just once. This specimen consisted of lung tumor tissue, obtained at surgery. These receptors were obtained from a female donor with early-stage non-small cell lung cancer.

This clonotype was counted between two and nine times. This chain joins TRBV20-1 and TRBJ2-1, with D possibly called TRBD1 or TRBD2 (5 bases each). Trimming pared 3 bases from V and 6 bases from J, leaving 9 bases between. The CDR3 has 12 residues. Germline lookup yields CDR1 DFQATT and CDR2 SNEGSKA (reference sequence). The CDR3 nucleotides read TGCAGTGCTAGGGGACGACCCAATGAGCAGTTCTTC. It specifies CSARGRPNEQFF.

This clonotype has just a few counts. This chain connects TRBV14 to TRBJ2-2; D gene uncertain. Germline CDR1 SGHDN, CDR2 FVKESK. V lost 4 bases to trimming and J lost 4 bases, with 7 bases between them. CDR3 size: 13 residues. The CDR3 region is CASSLFGTGELFF. The CDR3 region has the DNA TGTGCCAGCAGCCTCTTCGGCACCGGGGAGCTGTTTTTT.

By its share, this clonotype is large (0.1 to 1%). V and J are TRBV6-5 and TRBJ1-1; weak D call: TRBD1 (5 bases). V lost 8 bases and J lost 2, with 21 bases in between. The CDR3 is 16 amino acids. Germline-derived CDR1 and CDR2 are MNHEY and SVGAGI. The CDR3 region has the DNA TGTGCCAGCGACAAAGGAGCACGGGGCCCTAACACTGAAGCTTTCTTT. It codes for CASDKGARGPNTEAFF.

Within the sample, this clonotype is medium-sized. One end of the junction is discordant with germline, which a read error may explain. The rearrangement joins TRBV7-7 to TRBJ2-7; D is unresolved. CDR1 and CDR2 (germline): SSHAT, FNYEAQ (reference sequence). This CDR3 has 15 residues. In DNA form, the CDR3 reads TGTGCTAGCAGCTTAGAACTCGGGCCCTCCTACGAGCAGTACTTC. It is translated as CASSLELGPSYEQYF.

The table lists this clonotype with a count of one. The V call is TRBV2, the J call TRBJ1-1; D unresolved. Germline V gene sequence: CDR1 SNHLY, CDR2 FYNNEI. The CDR3 is made up of 11 amino acids. Trimming pared 3 bases from V and 7 bases from J, leaving 6 bases between. The CDR3 is CASSEGLEAFF. As DNA, the CDR3 is TGTGCCAGCAGTGAGGGTCTTGAAGCTTTCTTT.

The genes are TRBV6-6 and TRBJ2-3, with 11 bases aligning to TRBD2. V dropped 6 bases and J dropped 6; count of bases not matched to a gene: 5. Germline assignment: CDR1 MNHNY and CDR2 SVGAGI (reference sequence). The CDR3 runs to 14 residues. The CDR3 DNA sequence: TGTGCCAGCAGGACTAGCGGGGCCCTGGATACGCAGTATTTT. Its protein product is CASRTSGALDTQYF.

V and J are TRBV6-5 and TRBJ2-7, with 11 bases fitting TRBD1. Germline V gene lookup returns CDR1 MNHEY and CDR2 SVGAGI. This CDR3 spans 14 amino acids. V was clipped by 5 bases and J by 4 bases; unmatched bases: 4. The CDR3 DNA sequence: TGTGCCAGCAGTGCGGACAGGGGGCAGTACGAGCAGTACTTC. The encoded protein is CASSADRGQYEQYF.

The chain couples TRBV7-9 to TRBJ2-3, with no clear D. CDR3 length equals 14 residues. The germline V gene encodes CDR1 SEHNR and CDR2 FQNEAQ (reference sequence). Between the trimmed V and J ends, which lost 5 bases and 2 bases, there was a span of 11 bases. The CDR3 region is CASSLEPNTDTQYF. As DNA, the CDR3 is TGTGCCAGCAGCCTTGAACCAAACACAGATACGCAGTATTTT.

This clonotype was counted only a few times. The genes are TRBV7-2 and TRBJ2-5; TRBD2 agrees at 8 bases. With V trimmed by 6 bases and J by 3 bases, 0 bases remained unmatched. CDR1 is SGHTA and CDR2 is FQGNSA in the germline V gene. CDR3 size: 12 residues. The CDR3 DNA reads TGTGCCAGCAGTAGCGGGGAAGAGACCCAGTACTTC. Residues: CASSSGEETQYF.

The rearrangement joins TRBV29-1 to TRBJ2-1; 9 nucleotides agree with TRBD2. With 5 bases clipped from V and 2 bases from J, the junction kept 1 base outside the gene matches. The CDR3 sequence is 13 residues long. The germline V gene has CDR1 SQVTM and CDR2 ANQGSEA. The CDR3 region has the DNA TGCAGCGTTAGGACTAGCGCCTACAATGAGCAGTTCTTC. This translates into CSVRTSAYNEQFF.

This clonotype ranks as medium-sized. The chain carries TRBV30 and TRBJ2-5; 11 positions match TRBD2. Germline V gives CDR1 GTSNPN, CDR2 SVGIG (reference sequence). The junction had 6 bases not matched to a gene; V was cut back by 0 bases and J by 3 bases. CDR3 size: 16 residues. CDR3 protein: CAWSVSTSGVKETQYF. DNA for the CDR3: TGTGCCTGGAGTGTATCGACTAGCGGGGTAAAAGAGACCCAGTACTTC.

The chain combines TRBV14 with TRBJ2-7; D is perhaps TRBD1 or TRBD2 (5 bases each). V lost 5 bases to trimming and J lost 10 bases, with 15 bases between them. CDR3 length: 12 residues. The V gene's germline CDR1 is SGHDN and CDR2 FVKESK. CDR3 region: CASSATGTSQYF. Here the CDR3 DNA reads TGTGCCAGCAGCGCGACGGGGACCTCCCAGTACTTC.

V gene TRBV27 combines with J gene TRBJ2-1; D remains ambiguous. Germline values: CDR1 MNHEY, CDR2 SMNVEV (reference sequence). The CDR3 totals 13 residues. The ends were cut back, 6 bases at V and 3 bases at J, with 9 bases in the middle. The CDR3 bases are TGTGCCAGCAGAGTGGGCAACTACAATGAGCAGTTCTTC. Encoded protein: CASRVGNYNEQFF.

The chain is built from TRBV6-1 and TRBJ2-3, with 7 bases matching TRBD2. V was clipped by 11 bases and J by 0 bases; unmatched bases: 26. This CDR3 comprises 20 residues. Germline V gene data show CDR1 as MNHNS and CDR2 as SASEGT. The CDR3 loop reads CALGAWVTSWRLPSTDTQYF. The CDR3 coding sequence is TGTGCCCTCGGGGCCTGGGTGACTAGCTGGAGATTGCCCAGCACAGATACGCAGTATTTT.

Only one count was recorded for this clonotype. CDR3 nucleotides: TGTGCCAGCACCTTCCCCCTAGCGGGAGCGGGCTACGAGCAGTACTTC. Its translation is CASTFPLAGAGYEQYF. This rearrangement joins TRBV5-4 to TRBJ2-7; TRBD2 matches at 10 bases. Germline V gene sequence: CDR1 SGHNT, CDR2 YYREEE (reference sequence). V shed 6 bases, J shed 3 bases, and the junction held 12 bases outside the gene matches. This CDR3 is built from 16 residues.

In its sample, this clonotype was seen a few times. The chain carries TRBV7-8 and TRBJ2-5; TRBD2 might be the D (6 bases). CDR1 and CDR2 (germline): SGHVS, FQNEAQ. Trimming left V 5 bases short and J 4 bases short, with 17 bases between. CDR3 size: 15 residues. The CDR3: CASSPPGLPAETQYF. In nucleotides, the CDR3 is TGTGCCAGCAGCCCTCCGGGACTCCCTGCAGAGACCCAGTACTTC.

CDR3 bases: TGCGCCAGCAGTAATGCAGGGGGCAGAGACGAGCAGTACTTC. This gives the protein CASSNAGGRDEQYF. J is TRBJ2-7 and V is TRBV10-1; TRBD1 agrees at 8 bases. The CDR3 is 14 amino acids. Looked up from germline, CDR1 is WNHNN and CDR2 is SYGVQD (reference sequence). V shed 5 bases, J shed 5 bases, and the junction held 8 bases outside the gene matches.

The chain links TRBV14 to TRBJ2-1; D is ambiguous. Trimming pared 0 bases from V and 5 bases from J, leaving 17 bases between. The germline V gene encodes CDR1 SGHDN and CDR2 FVKESK. This CDR3 spans 17 amino acids. CDR3 region: CASSQEEFLGGDNEQFF. The CDR3 coding sequence is TGTGCCAGCAGCCAAGAGGAATTTTTAGGTGGGGACAATGAGCAGTTCTTC.

This clonotype is medium-sized in the sample. The V gene is TRBV11-2, the J gene TRBJ2-1; the match to TRBD2 covers 11 bases. In germline, CDR1 is SGHAT, CDR2 FQNNGV. After removal of 3 bases from V and 9 bases from J, the junction contained 4 bases not matched to a gene. The CDR3 is 14 residues long. In DNA form, the CDR3 reads TGTGCCAGCAGCTTTAGCGGGGGGGCCACTGAGCAGTTCTTC. It codes for CASSFSGGATEQFF.

The chain carries TRBV7-2 and TRBJ2-1; 8 nucleotides align to TRBD1. With 5 bases clipped from V and 6 bases from J, the junction kept 12 bases outside the gene matches. The CDR3 has 16 residues. The germline V gene encodes CDR1 SGHTA and CDR2 FQGNSA. The CDR3 DNA reads as TGTGCCAGCAGCCCTTCCGGGACAGGCGAATTCAATGAGCAGTTCTTC. This sequence encodes CASSPSGTGEFNEQFF. Supplemented by reference TRBV7-2 and TRBJ2-1, the full variable domain reads GAGVSQSPSNKVTEKGKDVELRCDPISGHTALYWYRQSLGQGLEFLIYFQGNSAPDKSGLPSDRFSAERTGGSVSTLTIQRTQQEDSAVYLCASSPSGTGEFNEQFFGPGTRLTVL.

The chain combines TRBV2 with TRBJ2-5, with D perhaps matching TRBD1 (6 bases). The CDR3 loop spans 13 amino acids. V lost 4 bases and J lost 4, with 10 bases in between. The germline V gene has CDR1 SNHLY and CDR2 FYNNEI. CDR3 sequence: CASSAIRGETQYF. In DNA form, the CDR3 reads TGTGCCAGCAGTGCAATCAGGGGAGAGACCCAGTACTTC. Based on the CDR3 plus reference TRBV2 and TRBJ2-5, the full variable domain is EPEVTQTPSHQVTQMGQEVILRCVPISNHLYFYWYRQILGQKVEFLVSFYNNEISEKSEIFDDQFSVERPDGSNFTLKIRSTKLEDSAMYFCASSAIRGETQYFGPGTRLLVL.